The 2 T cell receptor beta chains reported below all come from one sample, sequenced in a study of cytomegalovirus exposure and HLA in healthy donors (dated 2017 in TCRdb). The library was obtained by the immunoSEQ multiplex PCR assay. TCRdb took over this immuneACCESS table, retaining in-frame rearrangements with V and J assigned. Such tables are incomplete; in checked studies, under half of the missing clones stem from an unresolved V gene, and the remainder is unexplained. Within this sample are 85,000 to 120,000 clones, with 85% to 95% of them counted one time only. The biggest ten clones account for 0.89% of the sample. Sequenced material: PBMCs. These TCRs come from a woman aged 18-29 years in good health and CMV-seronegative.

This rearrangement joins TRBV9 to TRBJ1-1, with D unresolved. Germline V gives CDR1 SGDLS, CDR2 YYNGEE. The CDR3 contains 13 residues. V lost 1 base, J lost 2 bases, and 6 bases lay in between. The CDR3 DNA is TGTGCCAGCAGCGTAAACAAAAACACTGAAGCTTTCTTT. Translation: CASSVNKNTEAFF.

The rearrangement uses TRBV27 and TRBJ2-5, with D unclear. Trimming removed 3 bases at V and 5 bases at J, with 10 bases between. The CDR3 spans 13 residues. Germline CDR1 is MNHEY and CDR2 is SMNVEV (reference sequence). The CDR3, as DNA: TGTGCCAGCAGTTTTTATCCGCGGGAGACCCAGTACTTC. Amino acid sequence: CASSFYPRETQYF.